This TCR beta chain is drawn from a study of PD-L1 blockade in urothelial cancer. Whole-study findings and limits: Pretreatment peripheral blood TCR clonality that fell below the median predicted better survival among the patients studied.

Using immunoSEQ multiplex PCR, the repertoire was profiled, and TCRdb retains in-frame clones only, with some absent. The sample shows over 35,000 clones, approximately 93% of them seen only once. Time point defined: pretreatment peripheral blood. With regard to this clone: Its antigen is undetermined.

The sample was PBMCs, taken around atezolizumab (anti-PD-L1) treatment. The TCR comes from a woman in her sixties with urothelial cancer.

The CDR3 nucleotides are TGTGCCAGCAGCTTAGCTCTGAGCGGACCTAGCACAGATACGCAGTATTTT. It yields the protein CASSLALSGPSTDTQYF. V and J are TRBV7-6 and TRBJ2-3, with a weak D call TRBD2 (5 bases). The V gene's germline CDR1 is SGHVS and CDR2 FNYEAQ. The CDR3 runs 17 residues. Trimming stripped 0 bases from V and 0 bases from J, with 13 bases between.